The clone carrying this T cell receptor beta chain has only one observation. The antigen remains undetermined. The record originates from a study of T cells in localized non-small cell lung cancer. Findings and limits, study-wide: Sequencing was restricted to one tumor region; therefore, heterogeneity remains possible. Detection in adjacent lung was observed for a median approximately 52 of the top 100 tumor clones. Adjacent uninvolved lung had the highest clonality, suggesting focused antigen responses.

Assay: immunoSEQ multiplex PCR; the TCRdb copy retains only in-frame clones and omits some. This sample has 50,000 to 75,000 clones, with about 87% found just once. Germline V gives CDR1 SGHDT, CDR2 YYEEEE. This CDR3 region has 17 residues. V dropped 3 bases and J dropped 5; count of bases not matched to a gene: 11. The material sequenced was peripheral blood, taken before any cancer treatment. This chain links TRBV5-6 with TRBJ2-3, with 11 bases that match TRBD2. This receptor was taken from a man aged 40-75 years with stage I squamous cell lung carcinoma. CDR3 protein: CASSSKLLAGGRDTQYF. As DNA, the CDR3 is TGTGCCAGCAGCTCGAAGTTGCTAGCGGGAGGAAGAGATACGCAGTATTTT.